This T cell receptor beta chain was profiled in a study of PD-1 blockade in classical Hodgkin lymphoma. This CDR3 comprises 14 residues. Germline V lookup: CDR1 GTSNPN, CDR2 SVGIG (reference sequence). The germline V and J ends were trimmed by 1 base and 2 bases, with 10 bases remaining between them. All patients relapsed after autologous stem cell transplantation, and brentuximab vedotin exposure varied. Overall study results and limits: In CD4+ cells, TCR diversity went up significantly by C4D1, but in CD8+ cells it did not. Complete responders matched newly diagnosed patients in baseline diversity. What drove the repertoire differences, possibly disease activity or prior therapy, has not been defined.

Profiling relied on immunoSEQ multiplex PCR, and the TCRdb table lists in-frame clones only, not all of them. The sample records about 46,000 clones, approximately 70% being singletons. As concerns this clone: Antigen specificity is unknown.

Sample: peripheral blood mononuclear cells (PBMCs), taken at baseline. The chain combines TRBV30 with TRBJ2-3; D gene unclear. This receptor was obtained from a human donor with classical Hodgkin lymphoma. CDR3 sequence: CAWSAEIDTDTQYF. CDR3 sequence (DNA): TGTGCCTGGAGTGCAGAGATCGACACAGATACGCAGTATTTT.